The next 32 T cell receptor beta chains were all read from a single sample in a study of cytomegalovirus exposure and HLA in healthy donors. The PCR had 60 Vbeta and 13 Jbeta primers. The method was immunoSEQ multiplex PCR; TCRdb's version includes in-frame clones alone and lacks a portion of them. The sample includes about 200,000 clones, 70% to 80% seen only once; the top ten take more than 0.35%. The specimen sequenced was PBMCs. These receptors all come from a male donor in good health and CMV-seropositive.

The chain uses TRBV4-1 and TRBJ2-1, with 10 bases lining up with TRBD2. From germline, CDR1 is MGHRA and CDR2 YSYEKL. The CDR3 is 17 residues long. V trimming: 1 base; J trimming: 4 bases; junction bases outside the gene matches: 7. In DNA form, the CDR3 reads TGCGCCAGCAGCCAAGGCTCCGGGACTAGCGATTACAATGAGCAGTTCTTC. Residues: CASSQGSGTSDYNEQFF.

This clone was observed a single time. This chain uses TRBV6-6 with TRBJ1-2; no definite D call. The germline CDR1 and CDR2 sequences are MNHNY and SVGAGI (reference sequence). This CDR3 has 13 amino acids. V lost 7 bases to trimming and J lost 4 bases, with 13 bases between them. The CDR3 region has the DNA TGTGCCAGCAACGGTGAGGTCGGCTATGGCTACACCTTC. Protein: CASNGEVGYGYTF.

The chain recombines TRBV28 with TRBJ2-7; D might be TRBD1 (5 bases). Germline CDR1 is MDHEN and CDR2 is SYDVKM. Trimming stripped 2 bases from V and 2 bases from J, with 19 bases between. CDR3 length: 17 amino acids. CDR3 nucleotides: TGTGCCAGCAGTTTAGGTGGGGCCGCTCGGGCCCCCTACGAGCAGTACTTC. It encodes CASSLGGAARAPYEQYF.

The V gene is TRBV28, the J gene TRBJ2-7; 13 positions agree with TRBD2. CDR1 MDHEN and CDR2 SYDVKM come from the germline V gene. The V segment lost 8 bases and the J segment 4 bases; nucleotides outside the gene matches: 5. This CDR3 comprises 14 residues. CDR3 DNA: TGTGCCAGCGGGACTAGCGGGGAGATTTACGAGCAGTACTTC. Its translation is CASGTSGEIYEQYF.

This CDR3 is CASSFDRVPYEQYF. The CDR3 coding sequence is TGTGCCAGCAGCTTCGACAGGGTCCCCTACGAGCAGTACTTC. The genes are TRBV7-9 and TRBJ2-7; 7 bases line up with TRBD1. This CDR3 region has 14 residues. Per germline, CDR1 SEHNR and CDR2 FQNEAQ (reference sequence). Germline trimming cut 3 bases from V and 2 bases from J; bases unmatched to any gene: 4.

The chain employs TRBV5-1 and TRBJ2-5; 10 bases are shared with TRBD2. V trimming: 3 bases; J trimming: 1 base; junction bases outside the gene matches: 6. CDR1 SGHRS and CDR2 YFSETQ come from the germline V gene. This CDR3 has 16 amino acids. The CDR3 DNA reads as TGCGCCAGCAGCTGGGGCAGCGGGGGGGCCCAAGAGACCCAGTACTTC. This gives the protein CASSWGSGGAQETQYF.

The CDR3 protein is CASSFGPSGRDEQYF. CDR3 DNA: TGTGCCAGCAGTTTTGGCCCTAGCGGGAGGGACGAGCAGTACTTC. The chain combines TRBV28 with TRBJ2-7, with 12 positions matching TRBD2. The CDR3 sequence is 15 residues long. CDR1 is MDHEN, CDR2 SYDVKM, per germline. V lost 3 bases, J lost 5 bases, and 5 bases stayed unmatched.

Remarks on this clone: The junction shows a germline mismatch at one end, possibly a read error. The chain combines TRBV7-9 with TRBJ1-4, with 9 bases that match TRBD1. Germline V lookup: CDR1 SEHNR, CDR2 FQNEAQ (reference sequence). The CDR3 contains 15 residues. The CDR3 DNA reads as TGTTCCAGCAGCTTCGATGGGACAGGGAATGAAAAACTGTTTTTT. Amino acids: CSSSFDGTGNEKLFF.

The rearrangement links TRBV18 to TRBJ1-4; D is uncertain. This CDR3 is 16 amino acids long. Germline CDR1 reads KGHSH; CDR2 reads LQKENI. V was pared by 6 bases and J by 4 bases, with 18 bases between. The CDR3 region has the DNA TGTGCCAGCTCCCCGACGGGAGTTAACGATAATGAAAAACTGTTTTTT. Translated: CASSPTGVNDNEKLFF.

CDR3 DNA: TGCGCCAGCAGCCAAGCGGGGACAGGGGTCTATGGCTACACCTTC. This codes for CASSQAGTGVYGYTF. The rearrangement uses TRBV4-1 and TRBJ1-2; 10 nucleotides line up with TRBD1. Losses at the gene ends were 1 base for V and 4 bases for J; bases not matched to a gene: 3. Germline values: CDR1 MGHRA, CDR2 YSYEKL. The CDR3 consists of 15 residues.

The gene calls are TRBV11-2 and TRBJ1-2; 7 bases fit TRBD1. Germline V gene lookup returns CDR1 SGHAT and CDR2 FQNNGV. This CDR3 region has 15 residues. After removal of 0 bases from V and 8 bases from J, the junction contained 9 bases not matched to a gene. CDR3 bases: TGTGCCAGCAGCTTAGAACCAGGATGGGGACAGGGCTACACCTTC. Translation gives CASSLEPGWGQGYTF.

A single count supports this clone. V gene TRBV29-1 combines with J gene TRBJ2-3, with D possibly TRBD1 on 6 matching bases. V lost 5 bases and J 2 bases, leaving 11 bases between the germline ends. This CDR3 comprises 13 residues. Germline loops: CDR1 SQVTM, CDR2 ANQGSEA. The CDR3 spells CSVPRGVTDTQYF. In nucleotides, the CDR3 is TGCAGCGTTCCCAGGGGCGTCACAGATACGCAGTATTTT.

The chain recombines TRBV11-2 with TRBJ1-1; D is uncertain. V was trimmed by 2 bases and J by 8 bases, leaving 15 bases between them. From germline, CDR1 is SGHAT and CDR2 FQNNGV. The CDR3 has 14 amino acids. CDR3 in amino acids: CASSLTGSGREAFF. CDR3 DNA: TGTGCCAGCAGCTTAACCGGGTCGGGGAGGGAAGCTTTCTTT.

This clone has only one observation. V is TRBV4-3 and J is TRBJ2-7, with unresolved D. V was pared by 0 bases and J by 3 bases, with 9 bases between. Germline V gene sequence: CDR1 LGHNA, CDR2 YSLEER. The CDR3 has 14 residues. Here the CDR3 reads CASSQEAAGYEQYF. Written as DNA, the CDR3 is TGCGCCAGCAGCCAAGAAGCAGCAGGCTACGAGCAGTACTTC.

V and J are TRBV9 and TRBJ2-4; D is possibly TRBD1 (6 bases). This CDR3 has 16 amino acids. With 0 bases removed from V and 2 bases from J, the gap between germline ends came to 12 bases. From germline, CDR1 is SGDLS and CDR2 YYNGEE. CDR3 sequence: CASSVAARGSKNIQYF. CDR3 nucleotides: TGTGCCAGCAGCGTAGCAGCCAGGGGCTCCAAAAACATTCAGTACTTC.

DNA for the CDR3: TGTGCCAGCAGCTACGGACAGGGCCAAGAGACCCAGTACTTC. Its translation is CASSYGQGQETQYF. V and J are TRBV6-6 and TRBJ2-5; 8 positions match TRBD1. Losses at the gene ends were 6 bases for V and 1 base for J; bases not matched to a gene: 4. CDR1 is MNHNY and CDR2 is SVGAGI in the germline V gene (reference sequence). This CDR3 contains 14 residues.

This clone appeared a few times. V usage is TRBV9 and J usage is TRBJ2-1; 12 nucleotides line up with TRBD2. J lost 11 bases, V lost 3 bases, and 15 bases had no gene match. In germline, CDR1 is SGDLS, CDR2 YYNGEE. The CDR3 spans 17 residues. CDR3 region: CASSARGLAGNRGKQFF. The CDR3, as DNA: TGTGCCAGCAGCGCCCGCGGACTAGCGGGGAACCGTGGGAAGCAGTTCTTC.

The table lists this clone with a count of one. This rearrangement joins TRBV6-1 to TRBJ2-5, with D uncertain. With 4 bases removed from V and 7 bases from J, the gap between germline ends came to 16 bases. The germline CDR1 and CDR2 sequences are MNHNS and SASEGT. There are 14 residues in the CDR3. CDR3 sequence: CASSAQNDIRTQYF. CDR3 DNA sequence: TGTGCCAGCAGTGCACAAAACGATATAAGGACCCAGTACTTC.

V and J are TRBV28 and TRBJ1-1; TRBD1 aligns across 11 bases. CDR3 length: 15 residues. J was trimmed by 5 bases and V by 5 bases; bases with no gene match: 7. Germline loops: CDR1 MDHEN, CDR2 SYDVKM. This CDR3 reads CASSIRTGGRTEAFF. The CDR3 coding sequence is TGTGCCAGCAGTATTCGGACAGGGGGCAGAACTGAAGCTTTCTTT.

Here the CDR3 DNA reads TGTGCCAGCTCACAGACAGGGTGGGAGGGCTACACCTTC. It is translated as CASSQTGWEGYTF. The V gene is TRBV18, the J gene TRBJ1-2; 7 nucleotides align to TRBD1. The germline CDR1 and CDR2 sequences are KGHSH and LQKENI. V shed 4 bases, J shed 8 bases, and the junction held 7 bases outside the gene matches. The CDR3 covers 13 residues.

This clone has a handful of counts. This chain joins TRBV5-1 and TRBJ1-1; 7 bases fit TRBD1. J gave up 5 bases and V 4 bases, and 5 bases lay outside the gene matches. Germline values: CDR1 SGHRS, CDR2 YFSETQ. CDR3 length: 13 amino acids. The CDR3 spells CASSPGGRTEAFF. CDR3 nucleotides: TGCGCCAGCAGCCCAGGGGGTCGGACTGAAGCTTTCTTT.

The chain has TRBV7-3 and TRBJ2-3, with D possibly TRBD2 on 6 matching bases. Germline CDR1 SGHTA, CDR2 FQGTGA. The germline V and J ends were trimmed by 1 base and 0 bases, with 11 bases remaining between them. CDR3 length: 16 residues. CDR3 sequence reads: CASSLIGDSSTDTQYF. CDR3 nucleotide sequence: TGTGCCAGCAGCTTAATAGGGGACTCGAGCACAGATACGCAGTATTTT.

V is TRBV14 and J is TRBJ2-7; 8 bases are shared with TRBD1. Germline assignment: CDR1 SGHDN and CDR2 FVKESK. Trimming at V came to 4 bases and at J to 0 bases, leaving 5 bases not matched to a gene. CDR3 length: 15 amino acids. CDR3 coding DNA: TGTGCCAGCAGCCCGTATGGACAGGGCTCCTACGAGCAGTACTTC. Residues: CASSPYGQGSYEQYF.

Written as DNA, the CDR3 is TGTGCCAGCAGCAAGGAGTTGGAGACCCAGTACTTC. Its protein is CASSKELETQYF. The chain joins TRBV21-1 to TRBJ2-5; the D segment call TRBD2 is taken from the table without a DNA check. TRBV21-1 is tagged as a pseudogene. The CDR3 spans 12 residues.

The chain combines TRBV27 with TRBJ2-3; D might be TRBD1 (6 bases). With 2 bases removed from V and 1 base from J, the gap between germline ends came to 13 bases. Germline-derived CDR1 and CDR2 are MNHEY and SMNVEV (reference sequence). The CDR3 covers 16 residues. The CDR3 nucleotides read TGTGCCAGCAGTTTACGGACAGACGCACGCACAGATACGCAGTATTTT. Encoded protein: CASSLRTDARTDTQYF.

The chain employs TRBV23-1 and TRBJ1-1, with unresolved D. TRBV23-1 is filed as an ORF, its function uncertain. Trimming left V 0 bases short and J 1 base short, with 9 bases between. This CDR3 region has 15 residues. This chain's CDR3 is CASSQSLIPNTEAFF. In nucleotides, the CDR3 is TGCGCCAGCAGTCAATCTTTAATTCCGAACACTGAAGCTTTCTTT.

The table lists this clone with a few counts. The chain recombines TRBV6-1 with TRBJ2-1; D gene ambiguous. The V and J ends lost 4 bases and 3 bases respectively, with 13 bases between them. Germline values: CDR1 MNHNS, CDR2 SASEGT. CDR3 length: 15 amino acids. Here the CDR3 reads CASSAWRYNYNEQFF. The CDR3 bases are TGTGCCAGCAGTGCATGGCGGTATAACTACAATGAGCAGTTCTTC.

The chain carries TRBV7-8 and TRBJ1-1; the D is unclear. Germline V gene lookup returns CDR1 SGHVS and CDR2 FQNEAQ. V lost 5 bases, J lost 6 bases, and 10 bases lay in between. The CDR3 has 12 amino acids. DNA of the CDR3: TGTGCCAGCAGCCACCCCGGGTCTGAAGCTTTCTTT. This gives the protein CASSHPGSEAFF.

The CDR3 nucleotides read TGTGCCAGCAGCCAAGATGGTTGGGGGGGGGCTTACGAGCAGTACTTC. Protein product: CASSQDGWGGAYEQYF. The rearrangement uses TRBV4-2 and TRBJ2-5, with D perhaps matching TRBD2 (7 bases). The DNA end lines up better with TRBJ2-7; the J call may be wrong. The germline CDR1 and CDR2 sequences are LGHNA and YNFKEQ. The CDR3 contains 16 residues.

The CDR3 region is CASSLGSGAASQYF. DNA for the CDR3: TGTGCCAGCAGTTTAGGATCAGGGGCGGCGTCCCAGTACTTC. V and J are TRBV28 and TRBJ2-5, with D tentatively TRBD1 (6 bases). V was clipped by 2 bases and J by 9 bases, with 16 bases between them. The CDR3 consists of 14 residues. The V gene's germline CDR1 is MDHEN and CDR2 SYDVKM.

Only one count was recorded for this clone. The genes are TRBV13 and TRBJ2-1; maybe TRBD1 (6 bases). Trimming took off 7 bases at V and 0 bases at J, with 10 bases between the two ends. Germline V gene sequence: CDR1 PRHDT, CDR2 FYEKMQ (reference sequence). CDR3 length: 14 residues. The CDR3 nucleotides read TGTGCCAGCACCCGAGGGGGCTCCTACAATGAGCAGTTCTTC. Protein: CASTRGGSYNEQFF.

The CDR3 region is CASSFGQRNQPQHF. For the CDR3, the DNA is TGTGCCAGCAGCTTTGGACAGCGAAATCAGCCCCAGCATTTT. This chain connects TRBV7-9 to TRBJ1-5; maybe TRBD1 (6 bases). The CDR3 runs 14 residues. V was shortened by 3 bases and J by 4 bases, with 10 bases between the two germline ends. Looked up from germline, CDR1 is SEHNR and CDR2 is FQNEAQ (reference sequence).